This TCR beta chain was identified in a study of CD8+CD57+ T cells in acquired aplastic anemia. Investigators profiled TCR beta VDJ and CDR3 from genomic DNA template. A single record per CDR3 protein comes from TCRdb applying MiXCR to the reads. The sample contains about 130,000 distinct CDR3 sequences, over 45% of which appear only once. From germline, CDR1 is SGHVS and CDR2 FNYEAQ. V was pared by 4 bases and J by 5 bases, with 9 bases between. The CDR3 spans 12 residues. This receptor was obtained from a human donor in good health, serving as a control. The sequencing input was sorted CD4+, CD8+, or CD8+CD57+ T cells (not recorded which) from PBMCs. The J gene is TRBJ2-7, the V gene TRBV7-6; no clear D gene. As DNA, the CDR3 is TGTGCCAGCAGCTATAGCCCGGACGAGCAGTACTTC. Translating gives CASSYSPDEQYF.